This TCR beta chain emerged from a study of blood T cell repertoires in COVID-19. Background on the study: Nucleic acid was either cDNA or gDNA, and it came from T cells, B-cell-depleted T cells, or PBMCs.

Methods used by the authors: Estimates of nucleated cell counts were drawn from the amplification of reference gene primers. Clones were read by immunoSEQ multiplex PCR, and TCRdb kept only the in-frame ones, dropping some. V and J calls and clone size follow that table, whereas D and trimming were derived from the DNA. The data hold around 99,000 clones, with less than 90% observed a single time. V was pared by 2 bases and J by 5 bases, with 13 bases between. This CDR3 comprises 15 residues. The germline CDR1 and CDR2 sequences are SGHRS and YFSETQ. Sequencing was performed on peripheral blood. The TCR was taken from a human donor in a cohort sampled during active COVID-19. V and J are TRBV5-1 and TRBJ2-2; D gene ambiguous. CDR3 amino acids: CASSFTPSGTGELFF. Written as DNA, the CDR3 is TGCGCCAGCAGCTTCACCCCCTCAGGAACCGGGGAGCTGTTTTTT.